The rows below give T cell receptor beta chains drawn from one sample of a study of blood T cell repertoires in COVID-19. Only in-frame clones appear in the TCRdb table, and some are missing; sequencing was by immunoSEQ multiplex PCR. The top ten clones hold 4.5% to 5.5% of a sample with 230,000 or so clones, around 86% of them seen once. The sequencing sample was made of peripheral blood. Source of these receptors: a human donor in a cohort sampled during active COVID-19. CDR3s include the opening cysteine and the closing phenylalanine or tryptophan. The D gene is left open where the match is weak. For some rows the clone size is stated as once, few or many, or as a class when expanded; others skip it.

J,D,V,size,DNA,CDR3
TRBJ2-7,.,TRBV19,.,TGTGCCAGTAGTGGGGGGGCAGGGCTCTACGAGCAGTACTTC,CASSGGAGLYEQYF
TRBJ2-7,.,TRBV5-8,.,TGTGCCAGCAGCTTGAGGGGTGGGTACGAGCAGTACTTC,CASSLRGGYEQYF
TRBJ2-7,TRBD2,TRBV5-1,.,TGCGCCAGCAGCCCGGTAGCGGGAGGCATCCCCTACGAGCAGTACTTC,CASSPVAGGIPYEQYF
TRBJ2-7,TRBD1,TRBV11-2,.,TGTGCCAGCAGCCATAGGGACAGCAGCTACGAGCAGTACTTC,CASSHRDSSYEQYF
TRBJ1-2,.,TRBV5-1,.,TGCGCCAGCAGCGGGCGTGGGGCAGGCTATGGCTACACCTTC,CASSGRGAGYGYTF
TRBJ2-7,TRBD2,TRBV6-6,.,TGTGCCAGCAGTTATCCCCTAGCGGGAGAGTACGAGCAGTACTTC,CASSYPLAGEYEQYF
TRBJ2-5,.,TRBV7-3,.,TGTGCCAGCAGCTTAATGGCACAAGAGACCCAGTACTTC,CASSLMAQETQYF
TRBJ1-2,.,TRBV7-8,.,TGTGCCAGCAGCTTAACAGGGAGCAACTATGGCTACACCTTC,CASSLTGSNYGYTF
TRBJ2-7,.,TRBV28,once,TGTGCCAGCAGACTGCCGGGAGCTGGGGCCCACGAGCAGTACTTC,CASRLPGAGAHEQYF
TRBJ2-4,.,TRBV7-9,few,TGTGCCGGCCTCGGGGGATCCAAAAACATTCAGTACTTC,CAGLGGSKNIQYF
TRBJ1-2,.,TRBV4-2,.,TGTGCCAGCAGCCAAGGCTTTACGGGGGGGGTCCATGGCTACACCTTC,CASSQGFTGGVHGYTF
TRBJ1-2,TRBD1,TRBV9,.,TGTGCCAGCAGCTCCCGCGACAGGGTTGGCTATGGCTACACCTTC,CASSSRDRVGYGYTF
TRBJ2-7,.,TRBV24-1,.,TGTGCCACCAGTGACCCAGGGGACGAGCAGTACTTC,CATSDPGDEQYF
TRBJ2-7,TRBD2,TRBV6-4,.,TGTGCCAGCAGTGAGGGGCTAGCGGCGCCCTACGAGCAGTACTTC,CASSEGLAAPYEQYF
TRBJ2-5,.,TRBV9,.,TGTGCCAGCAGCGGGCCGGGACAAGAGACCCAGTACTTC,CASSGPGQETQYF
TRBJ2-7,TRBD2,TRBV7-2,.,TGTGCCAGCAGCTTAGCCAGCGGGGTGCAGTTTTGGCAGTACTTC,CASSLASGVQFWQYF
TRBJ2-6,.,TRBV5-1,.,TGCGCCAGCAGCTGGGGCAGCCACTCTGGGGCCAACGTCCTGACTTTC,CASSWGSHSGANVLTF
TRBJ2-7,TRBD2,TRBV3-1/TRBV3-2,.,TGTGCCAGCAGCCAAGATTTACTAGCGGGAGCCATAGACGAGCAGTACTTC,CASSQDLLAGAIDEQYF
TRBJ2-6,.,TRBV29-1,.,TGCAGCGTTGACAGGGCTGGGGCCAACGTCCTGACTTTC,CSVDRAGANVLTF
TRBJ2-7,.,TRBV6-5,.,TGTGCCAGCATTCCCAGGGAACCAGGCTCCTACGAGCAGTACTTC,CASIPREPGSYEQYF
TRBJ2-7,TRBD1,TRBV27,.,TGTGCCAGCAGTACCCGGGACAGCATCTACGAGCAGTACTTC,CASSTRDSIYEQYF
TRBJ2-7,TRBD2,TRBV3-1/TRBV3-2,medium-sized,TGTGCCAGCAGCCTCTCTAGCGGCGAGCAGTACTTC,CASSLSSGEQYF
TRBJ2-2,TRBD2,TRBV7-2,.,TGTGCCAGCAGCCCCATCCCCCTAGCGGGTTCCGGGGAGCTGTTTTTT,CASSPIPLAGSGELFF
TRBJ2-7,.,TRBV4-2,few,TGTGCCAGCAGCCCCGGACAGATTCAAGACTACGAGCAGTACTTC,CASSPGQIQDYEQYF
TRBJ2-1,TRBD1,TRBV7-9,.,TGTGCCAGCCTCCCAGGGGGCGGTAATAATGAGCAGTTCTTC,CASLPGGGNNEQFF
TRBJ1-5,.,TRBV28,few,TGTGCCAGCAGGACATCCGGGAAGAGCAATCAGCCCCAGCATTTT,CASRTSGKSNQPQHF
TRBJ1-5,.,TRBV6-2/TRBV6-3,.,TGTGCCAGCACCCCCCGGGGGGAAATCCTCCAGCCCCAGCATTTT,CASTPRGEILQPQHF
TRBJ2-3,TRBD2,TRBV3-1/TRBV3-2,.,TGTGCCAGCAGCCCGACTAGCGGGGCGTTCACAGATACGCAGTATTTT,CASSPTSGAFTDTQYF
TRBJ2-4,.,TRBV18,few,TGTGCCAGCTCACTCACCCTAGGACAGAGCATTCAGTACTTC,CASSLTLGQSIQYF
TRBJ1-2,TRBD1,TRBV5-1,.,TGCGCCAGCAGCGGGACAGACTTAGGTGGCTACACCTTC,CASSGTDLGGYTF
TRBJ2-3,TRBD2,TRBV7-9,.,TGTGCCAGCAGCTTAGGTCTAGCGGGAGCGTCAGATACGCAGTATTTT,CASSLGLAGASDTQYF
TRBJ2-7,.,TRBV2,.,TGTGCCAGCAGAGGGGAAGGAGAGCAGTACTTC,CASRGEGEQYF
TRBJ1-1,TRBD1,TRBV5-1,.,TGCGCCAGCAGCCCCTACACCGGACAGGGGGAACCTGAAGCTTTCTTT,CASSPYTGQGEPEAFF
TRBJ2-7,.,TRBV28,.,TGTGCCAGCAACAGCCTTCAACCCTCCTACGAGCAGTACTTC,CASNSLQPSYEQYF
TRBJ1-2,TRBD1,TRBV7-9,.,TGTGCCAGCAGCCTTGGGGACAGGGGAGTAAGAGGGCGCACCTTC,CASSLGDRGVRGRTF
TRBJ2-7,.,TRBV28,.,TGTGCCAGCAGTTTTCCGGGGGACGAGCAGTACTTC,CASSFPGDEQYF
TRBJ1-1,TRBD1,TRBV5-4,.,TGTGCCAGCGGCCTACAGGGGGTGAACACTGAAGCTTTCTTT,CASGLQGVNTEAFF
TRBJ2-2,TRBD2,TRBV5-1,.,TGCGCCACCCGACTAGCGATTAACACCGGGGAGCTGTTTTTT,CATRLAINTGELFF
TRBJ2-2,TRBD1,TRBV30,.,TGTGCCTGGAGTGTGTCGACAGGGCTCGGCACCGGGGAGCTGTTTTTT,CAWSVSTGLGTGELFF
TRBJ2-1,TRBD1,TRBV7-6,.,TGTGCCAGCAGCTTAGAAGGCAGGGGGCGATACAATGAGCAGTTCTTC,CASSLEGRGRYNEQFF
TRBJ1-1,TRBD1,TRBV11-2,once,TGTGCCAGCAGCCCCTTACAGGGGGAGGGTGGTAAGAACACTGAAGCTTTCTTT,CASSPLQGEGGKNTEAFF
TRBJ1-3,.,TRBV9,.,TGTGCCAGCAGCTCCTGGGACACCAACTCTGGAAACACCATATATTTT,CASSSWDTNSGNTIYF